Listed below are T cell receptor beta chains from one sample, sequenced in a study of beta chain features in type 1 diabetes. Data came from immunoSEQ multiplex PCR; TCRdb stores just in-frame clones and leaves some out. The sample comprises a few hundred thousand clones, roughly 25% of which are singletons, and over 0.01% rests with the top ten. Sequencing was done on a sample of naive CD4+ T cells from blood. The receptor source for this set is a woman between 25 and 40 years old with type 1 diabetes. The CDR3 runs from the conserved cysteine through the conserved F or W. Each record gives: clone size, D gene, J gene, V gene, CDR3 DNA, CDR3 protein. A D gene is named only where the DNA matches it firmly. The size of a clone is reported for some rows only, either as once, few or many, or as a class for expanded clones.

size: NA
D: NA
J: TRBJ2-3
V: TRBV9
DNA: TGTGCCAGCAGCGTTAATCCTAGCCCGGGCACAGATACGCAGTATTTT
CDR3: CASSVNPSPGTDTQYF

size: NA
D: TRBD2
J: TRBJ2-5
V: TRBV28
DNA: TGTGCCAGCAGTTTCGATGCGGGAGGTTGGGAGACCCAGTACTTC
CDR3: CASSFDAGGWETQYF

size: NA
D: TRBD2
J: TRBJ2-3
V: TRBV20-1
DNA: TGCGTATGGGGGGGAGATACGCAGTATTTT
CDR3: CVWGGDTQYF

size: NA
D: TRBD1
J: TRBJ1-2
V: TRBV6-5
DNA: TGTGCCAGCAGTCTAGGACAGGGGGACTACTATGGCTACACCTTC
CDR3: CASSLGQGDYYGYTF

size: NA
D: TRBD1
J: TRBJ2-7
V: TRBV29-1
DNA: TGCAGCGTTGGGGACAGGGGAAACCCCTACGAGCAGTACTTC
CDR3: CSVGDRGNPYEQYF

size: few
D: NA
J: TRBJ2-2
V: TRBV9
DNA: TGTGCCAGCAGCGTCATCGGCGGGGAGCTGTTTTTT
CDR3: CASSVIGGELFF

size: NA
D: NA
J: TRBJ2-1
V: TRBV9
DNA: TGTGCCAGCAGCGTATCTAGTTCCTACAATGAGCAGTTCTTC
CDR3: CASSVSSSYNEQFF

size: few
D: NA
J: TRBJ2-2
V: TRBV30
DNA: TGTGCCTGGAGTGTAAGGAGCCTATGGCAGGAGCTGTTTTTT
CDR3: CAWSVRSLWQELFF

size: few
D: TRBD2
J: TRBJ2-1
V: TRBV5-6
DNA: TGTGCCAGCAGCGAGGGACTAGCGGGAGGTGAGCAGTTCTTC
CDR3: CASSEGLAGGEQFF

size: few
D: TRBD1
J: TRBJ2-3
V: TRBV28
DNA: TGTGCCAGCACCCACGGGACAGGGAGGGCAGATACGCAGTATTTT
CDR3: CASTHGTGRADTQYF

size: few
D: NA
J: TRBJ2-1
V: TRBV4-1
DNA: TGCGCCAGCAGCCGAAGCGGAGAGGTCAGAGTCAATGAGCAGTTCTTC
CDR3: CASSRSGEVRVNEQFF

size: NA
D: NA
J: TRBJ1-4
V: TRBV7-2
DNA: TGTGCCAGCAGCCCCCGACGGGTGGGTGAAAAACTGTTTTTT
CDR3: CASSPRRVGEKLFF

size: once
D: TRBD1
J: TRBJ2-7
V: TRBV19
DNA: TGTGCCAGTAGTATAATACGACAGGGGGCCTACGAGCAGTACTTC
CDR3: CASSIIRQGAYEQYF

size: NA
D: NA
J: TRBJ2-7
V: TRBV5-1
DNA: TGCGCCAGCAGCTTGGTTCCGGAGTCAGCCTACGAGCAGTACTTC
CDR3: CASSLVPESAYEQYF

size: NA
D: TRBD1
J: TRBJ1-2
V: TRBV9
DNA: TGTGCCAGCAGCGTAGCCACAGGGGATCGCTACACCTTC
CDR3: CASSVATGDRYTF

size: NA
D: TRBD2
J: TRBJ2-3
V: TRBV2
DNA: TGTGCCAGCTCCCTCGGGACTACACCGGATACGCAGTATTTT
CDR3: CASSLGTTPDTQYF

size: few
D: TRBD1
J: TRBJ1-4
V: TRBV28
DNA: TGTGCCAGCAGGGGGGACAGGGAAAAACTGTTTTTT
CDR3: CASRGDREKLFF

size: NA
D: NA
J: TRBJ1-1
V: TRBV4-1
DNA: TGCGCCAGCAGCCACGAGGAAATGACTGAAGCTTTCTTT
CDR3: CASSHEEMTEAFF

size: NA
D: NA
J: TRBJ2-1
V: TRBV30
DNA: TGTGCCAGCACCCGCCTGAGAGGCTATGAGCAGTTCTTC
CDR3: CASTRLRGYEQFF

size: few
D: NA
J: TRBJ2-3
V: TRBV30
DNA: TGTGCCTGGAGACTAGGAGATACGCAGTATTTT
CDR3: CAWRLGDTQYF

size: few
D: TRBD1
J: TRBJ2-5
V: TRBV29-1
DNA: TGCAGCGCCATATCCGGGACAGACCAAGAGACCCAGTACTTC
CDR3: CSAISGTDQETQYF

size: few
D: NA
J: TRBJ1-4
V: TRBV2
DNA: TGTGCCAGCACAGGAGAACGGGGAAGGGCAACTAATGAAAAACTGTTTTTT
CDR3: CASTGERGRATNEKLFF

size: few
D: TRBD1
J: TRBJ1-2
V: TRBV27
DNA: TGTGCCAGCAGTTTCACCGGGACAGGGGACTCTAACTATGGCTACACCTTC
CDR3: CASSFTGTGDSNYGYTF

size: few
D: NA
J: TRBJ2-1
V: TRBV2
DNA: TGTGCCAGCAGCTCTAGCGAGGCCTACAATGAGCAGTTCTTC
CDR3: CASSSSEAYNEQFF

size: few
D: NA
J: TRBJ1-5
V: TRBV9
DNA: TGTGCCAGCAGCGTATCTCCCAATCAGCCCCAGCATTTT
CDR3: CASSVSPNQPQHF

size: NA
D: TRBD1
J: TRBJ2-1
V: TRBV5-1
DNA: TGCGCCAGCAGGCCACAGGGGTTATCCTACAATGAGCAGTTCTTC
CDR3: CASRPQGLSYNEQFF

size: few
D: NA
J: TRBJ1-2
V: TRBV30
DNA: TGTGCCTGGAGTGTACGTAGCAGGCGGGACTACACCTTC
CDR3: CAWSVRSRRDYTF

size: NA
D: TRBD2
J: TRBJ2-1
V: TRBV5-8
DNA: TGTGCCAGCAGCTTCGGGACTAGCGGTGACAATGAGCAGTTCTTC
CDR3: CASSFGTSGDNEQFF

size: few
D: NA
J: TRBJ2-1
V: TRBV15
DNA: TGTGCCACCAGCAGAGATGCAGGGCCCTACAATGAGCAGTTCTTC
CDR3: CATSRDAGPYNEQFF

size: NA
D: NA
J: TRBJ1-4
V: TRBV6-1
DNA: TGTGCCAGCAGTGAACTGTGGAGGGGTAATGAAAAACTGTTTTTT
CDR3: CASSELWRGNEKLFF

size: NA
D: NA
J: TRBJ2-3
V: TRBV29-1
DNA: TGCAGCGCTCGTCGGGGCACAGATACGCAGTATTTT
CDR3: CSARRGTDTQYF

size: few
D: NA
J: TRBJ2-1
V: TRBV5-1
DNA: TGCGCCAGCAGCTTGGCCACTAGAAGGCCCAATGAGCAGTTCTTC
CDR3: CASSLATRRPNEQFF

size: few
D: TRBD1
J: TRBJ1-2
V: TRBV29-1
DNA: TGCAGCGGGTGGGACAGGGGTGCGGATGGCTACACCTTC
CDR3: CSGWDRGADGYTF

size: NA
D: TRBD1
J: TRBJ2-1
V: TRBV9
DNA: TGTGCCAGCAGCAAGAACACAGGGGGCGGTGAGCAGTTCTTC
CDR3: CASSKNTGGGEQFF

size: NA
D: TRBD1
J: TRBJ1-2
V: TRBV4-1
DNA: TGCGCCAGCAGCCAAGATGGACAGGGGTACTATGGCTACACCTTC
CDR3: CASSQDGQGYYGYTF

size: NA
D: TRBD1
J: TRBJ1-2
V: TRBV6-5
DNA: TGTGCCAGCAGTTCCCGGGACAGGGGGCTCTATGGCTACACCTTC
CDR3: CASSSRDRGLYGYTF

size: few
D: TRBD1
J: TRBJ2-7
V: TRBV18
DNA: TGTGCCAGCTCACCCGGGACAGGTCAGCGGGAGCAGTACTTC
CDR3: CASSPGTGQREQYF

size: few
D: NA
J: TRBJ1-2
V: TRBV29-1
DNA: TGCAGCGTTACCGTACTTAACTATGGCTACACCTTC
CDR3: CSVTVLNYGYTF

size: few
D: NA
J: TRBJ1-1
V: TRBV5-1
DNA: TGCGCCAGTCGCCAGGGGCCAGACACTGAAGCTTTCTTT
CDR3: CASRQGPDTEAFF

size: few
D: NA
J: TRBJ2-5
V: TRBV30
DNA: TGTGCCTGGAGCGTGGGAGTGGGAGAGACCCAGTACTTC
CDR3: CAWSVGVGETQYF

size: few
D: NA
J: TRBJ1-1
V: TRBV2
DNA: TGTGCCAGCAGTGCTAGCAGGACTGAAGCTTTCTTT
CDR3: CASSASRTEAFF

size: NA
D: TRBD1
J: TRBJ1-2
V: TRBV6-5
DNA: TGTGCCAGCAAAAGACAGGGGTACTATGGCTACACCTTC
CDR3: CASKRQGYYGYTF

size: NA
D: NA
J: TRBJ1-1
V: TRBV4-2
DNA: TGTGCCAGCAGCCAAGATCAGCGGAACACTGAAGCTTTCTTT
CDR3: CASSQDQRNTEAFF

size: NA
D: NA
J: TRBJ2-5
V: TRBV7-9
DNA: TGTGCCAGCAGCTTCGTTTCCGAGACCCAGTACTTC
CDR3: CASSFVSETQYF

size: NA
D: TRBD2
J: TRBJ2-7
V: TRBV9
DNA: TGTGCCAGCAGCACGACAGGACTAGCTTTCAACGAGCAGTACTTC
CDR3: CASSTTGLAFNEQYF

size: NA
D: TRBD1
J: TRBJ2-1
V: TRBV29-1
DNA: TGCAGCGTTATCCGGGACAGGGGGCGGAATGAGCAGTTCTTC
CDR3: CSVIRDRGRNEQFF